These 9 T cell receptor beta chains originate from one sample sequenced in a study of long-term antiretroviral therapy in people with HIV. An immunoSEQ assay, version v3.0, was performed at survey level. Produced via immunoSEQ multiplex PCR; TCRdb's table is partial and in-frame only. Counted here are under 45,000 clones, less than 85% occurring once; the ten biggest clones make up approximately 5.5%. The sequencing here drew on unsorted PBMCs, taken 3.4 years after starting antiretroviral therapy. The origin of the receptors is a man aged 25 to 40 with HIV.

The chain joins TRBV19 to TRBJ2-7; 11 nucleotides match TRBD2. The CDR3 has 15 residues. Germline CDR1 and CDR2: LNHDA and SQIVND (reference sequence). After removal of 3 bases from V and 2 bases from J, the junction contained 3 bases not matched to a gene. The CDR3 loop reads CASSMRLAGPYEQYF. CDR3 DNA sequence: TGTGCCAGTAGTATGCGACTAGCGGGACCCTACGAGCAGTACTTC.

J is TRBJ1-5 and V is TRBV28; D gene unclear. Germline CDR1 is MDHEN and CDR2 is SYDVKM. V gave up 6 bases and J gave up 6 bases, with 9 bases separating them. CDR3 length equals 12 residues. This CDR3 reads CASRSPGQPQHF. In nucleotides, the CDR3 is TGTGCCAGCAGGAGTCCGGGTCAGCCCCAGCATTTT.

V usage is TRBV18 and J usage is TRBJ1-5; 9 nucleotides align to TRBD1. The CDR3 covers 15 residues. Germline values: CDR1 KGHSH, CDR2 LQKENI. V gave up 5 bases and J gave up 4 bases; unmatched junction bases: 6. In DNA, the CDR3 is TGTGCCAGCTCAAATGGGGACAGGGCAAATCAGCCCCAGCATTTT. It encodes CASSNGDRANQPQHF. The whole variable domain, remainder taken from reference TRBV18 and TRBJ1-5, is NAGVMQNPRHLVRRRGQEARLRCSPMKGHSHVYWYRQLPEEGLKFMVYLQKENIIDESGMPKERFSAEFPKEGPSILRIQQVVRGDSAAYFCASSNGDRANQPQHFGDGTRLSIL.

This chain uses TRBV9 with TRBJ2-3; D is unresolved. The CDR3 is made up of 12 amino acids. Germline V lookup: CDR1 SGDLS, CDR2 YYNGEE. V gave up 1 base and J gave up 6 bases, with 6 bases separating them. The DNA of the CDR3 is TGTGCCAGCAGCGTATCGGTCGATACGCAGTATTTT. Its translation: CASSVSVDTQYF.

In this sample, this clone turned up once. The rearrangement joins TRBV14 to TRBJ2-3, with D possibly TRBD2 on 6 matching bases. CDR1 is SGHDN and CDR2 is FVKESK in the germline V gene. Trimming removed 2 bases from V and 6 bases from J, with 9 bases in between. The CDR3 length is 13 residues. The CDR3 sequence is CASSQKGRDTQYF. The CDR3, as DNA: TGTGCCAGCAGCCAAAAAGGGAGGGATACGCAGTATTTT.

A single count supports this clone. The gene calls are TRBV28 and TRBJ2-5; no firm D call. Per the germline V gene, CDR1 is MDHEN and CDR2 is SYDVKM. The CDR3 totals 12 residues. Trimming took 7 bases from V and 2 from J, leaving 8 bases between them. For the CDR3, the DNA is TGTGCCAGCAAACGGAGACAAGAGACCCAGTACTTC. Translating it yields CASKRRQETQYF.

This chain links TRBV10-3 with TRBJ2-7; tentatively, D is TRBD1 or TRBD2 (7 bases each). CDR3 length equals 17 residues. Germline assignment: CDR1 ENHRY and CDR2 SYGVKD. V was trimmed by 4 bases and J by 1 base, leaving 20 bases between them. The CDR3 DNA reads as TGTGCCATCAGTGTAACACAGGGGAGGGGATCATCCTACGAGCAGTACTTC. Translated: CAISVTQGRGSSYEQYF.

The rearrangement uses TRBV2 and TRBJ2-2, with TRBD2 matching 11 bases. Germline trimming cut 6 bases from V and 6 bases from J; bases unmatched to any gene: 6. Germline lookup yields CDR1 SNHLY and CDR2 FYNNEI. CDR3 length: 15 residues. The CDR3 loop reads CASRLSGRAAGELFF. For the CDR3, the DNA is TGTGCCAGCAGGCTTAGCGGGAGGGCCGCCGGGGAGCTGTTTTTT.

The chain has TRBV11-2 and TRBJ1-2, with D possibly being TRBD1 (5 bases). V lost 5 bases and J lost 7, with 14 bases in between. Looked up from germline, CDR1 is SGHAT and CDR2 is FQNNGV. CDR3 size: 13 residues. Here the CDR3 reads CASSPRRDPGYTF. CDR3 in DNA: TGTGCCAGCAGCCCAAGGAGGGACCCTGGCTACACCTTC.